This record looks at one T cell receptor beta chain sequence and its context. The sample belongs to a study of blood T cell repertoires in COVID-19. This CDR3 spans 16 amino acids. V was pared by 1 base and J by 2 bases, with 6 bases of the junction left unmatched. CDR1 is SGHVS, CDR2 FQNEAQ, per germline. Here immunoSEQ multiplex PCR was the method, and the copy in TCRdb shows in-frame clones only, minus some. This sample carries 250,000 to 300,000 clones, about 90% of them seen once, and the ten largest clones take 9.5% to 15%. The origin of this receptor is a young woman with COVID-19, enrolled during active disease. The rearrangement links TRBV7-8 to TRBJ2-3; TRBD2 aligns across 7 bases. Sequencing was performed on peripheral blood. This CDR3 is CASSLVGGGYTDTQYF. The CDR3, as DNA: TGTGCCAGCAGCTTAGTAGGCGGGGGTTACACAGATACGCAGTATTTT.